A single sample gave rise to the 10 T cell receptor beta chains below, sequenced in a study of blood T cells in healthy people across ages. PCR was performed a second time for about 7 to 12 cycles using a sample-barcoded 5' primer and a J-beta primer mix. TCRdb itself ran the 5' RACE reads through MiXCR, one entry per CDR3 protein. The repertoire has over 500,000 distinct CDR3 sequences, about 25% of them found once; the top ten carry over 3.5%. These data were likewise used in another study, on T cells of mothers and their children.

Material: blood. These receptors were obtained from a boy aged 2 to 9 in good health.

This rearrangement joins TRBV20-1 to TRBJ2-5, with D tentatively TRBD1 (6 bases). This CDR3 is built from 13 residues. V was cut by 5 bases and J by 4 bases, with 14 bases left in between. Germline V gives CDR1 DFQATT, CDR2 SNEGSKA (reference sequence). The CDR3 DNA reads TGCAGTGCTCACCCGGCCAGGGGAGAGACCCAGTACTTC. It encodes CSAHPARGETQYF.

This clonotype was counted at least ten times. The chain is built from TRBV6-6 and TRBJ2-5; D not resolved. The CDR3 has 12 amino acids. Germline CDR1 and CDR2: MNHNY and SVGAGI (reference sequence). V was clipped by 2 bases and J by 5 bases, with 6 bases between them. The CDR3: CASSYMSETQYF. The CDR3 DNA is TGTGCCAGCAGTTACATGAGTGAGACCCAGTACTTC.

This clonotype was counted at least ten times. This chain connects TRBV12-3 or TRBV12-4 to TRBJ2-5, with 9 bases fitting TRBD2. The last part of the DNA fits TRBJ2-1 better; the J call may be wrong. This CDR3 has 13 amino acids. The CDR3 nucleotides are TGTGCCAGCAGTTTAGGCGGGAGGGGTGAGCAGTTCTTC. This translates into CASSLGGRGEQFF.

The rearrangement joins TRBV4-1 to TRBJ2-2; tentative D call: TRBD2 (6 bases). The V and J ends lost 3 bases and 7 bases respectively, with 15 bases between them. Germline values: CDR1 MGHRA, CDR2 YSYEKL. The length of the CDR3 is 15 residues. CDR3 protein: CASSQEGWGVGELFF. The CDR3 nucleotides are TGCGCCAGCAGCCAGGAGGGATGGGGCGTCGGGGAGCTGTTTTTT.

This clonotype was detected many times. The chain recombines TRBV28 with TRBJ1-4; possible D gene TRBD1, 5 bases. The V end lost 6 bases, the J end lost 5 bases, and 13 bases lay between the germline ends. The germline V gene has CDR1 MDHEN and CDR2 SYDVKM. The CDR3 sequence is 14 residues long. CDR3 loop: CASSPPGDNEKLFF. CDR3 nucleotides: TGTGCCAGCAGCCCCCCGGGGGACAATGAAAAACTGTTTTTT.

This chain connects TRBV5-1 to TRBJ2-5; D might be TRBD1 (5 bases). With 0 bases removed from V and 5 bases from J, the gap between germline ends came to 20 bases. CDR1 is SGHRS, CDR2 YFSETQ, per germline. There are 17 residues in the CDR3. The chain's CDR3 is CASSLDPRQTLRETQYF. As DNA, the CDR3 is TGCGCCAGCAGCTTGGATCCAAGACAGACGCTTCGGGAGACCCAGTACTTC.

The rearrangement uses TRBV12-3 or TRBV12-4 and TRBJ2-5; 9 positions agree with TRBD1. V was pared by 9 bases and J by 4 bases, with 12 bases of the junction left unmatched. The CDR3 contains 15 residues. In DNA, the CDR3 is TGTGCCAGTACAGGATGGGGACAGGGACGAGAGACCCAGTACTTC. Its translation is CASTGWGQGRETQYF.

V usage is TRBV11-2 and J usage is TRBJ2-3; 8 nucleotides align to TRBD2. Germline V gene lookup returns CDR1 SGHAT and CDR2 FQNNGV. There are 15 residues in the CDR3. The V gene end was trimmed by 5 bases and the J gene end by 5 bases; junction bases not matched to a gene: 9. DNA of the CDR3: TGTGCCAGCAGCGGAAGAGCGGGAGAAATAGATACGCAGTATTTT. Translation: CASSGRAGEIDTQYF.

The CDR3 reads CASTGRPYGYTF. The DNA of the CDR3 is TGTGCCAGCACTGGACGGCCCTATGGCTACACCTTC. The chain links TRBV28 to TRBJ1-2; D gene unclear. The germline V gene encodes CDR1 MDHEN and CDR2 SYDVKM. Trimming took 7 bases from V and 4 from J, leaving 10 bases between them. The CDR3 loop spans 12 amino acids.

A few counts support this clonotype. This chain uses TRBV6-5 with TRBJ2-7, with 13 bases that match TRBD2. V lost 4 bases, J lost 5 bases, and 5 bases stayed unmatched. Germline loops: CDR1 MNHEY, CDR2 SVGAGI. The CDR3 contains 15 residues. In DNA form, the CDR3 reads TGTGCCAGCAGTTTCACGACTAGCGGGGGGAACGAGCAGTACTTC. It translates to CASSFTTSGGNEQYF.